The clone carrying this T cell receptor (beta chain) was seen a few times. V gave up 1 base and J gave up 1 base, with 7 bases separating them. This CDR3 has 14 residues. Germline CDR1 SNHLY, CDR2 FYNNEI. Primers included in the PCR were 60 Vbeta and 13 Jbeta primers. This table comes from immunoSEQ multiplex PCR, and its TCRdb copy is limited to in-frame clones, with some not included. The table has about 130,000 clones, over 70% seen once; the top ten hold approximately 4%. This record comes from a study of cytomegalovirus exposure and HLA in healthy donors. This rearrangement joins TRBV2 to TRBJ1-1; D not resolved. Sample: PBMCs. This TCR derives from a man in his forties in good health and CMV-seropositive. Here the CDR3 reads CASSEGSQNTEAFF. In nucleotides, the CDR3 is TGTGCCAGCAGTGAAGGGAGCCAGAACACTGAAGCTTTCTTT.